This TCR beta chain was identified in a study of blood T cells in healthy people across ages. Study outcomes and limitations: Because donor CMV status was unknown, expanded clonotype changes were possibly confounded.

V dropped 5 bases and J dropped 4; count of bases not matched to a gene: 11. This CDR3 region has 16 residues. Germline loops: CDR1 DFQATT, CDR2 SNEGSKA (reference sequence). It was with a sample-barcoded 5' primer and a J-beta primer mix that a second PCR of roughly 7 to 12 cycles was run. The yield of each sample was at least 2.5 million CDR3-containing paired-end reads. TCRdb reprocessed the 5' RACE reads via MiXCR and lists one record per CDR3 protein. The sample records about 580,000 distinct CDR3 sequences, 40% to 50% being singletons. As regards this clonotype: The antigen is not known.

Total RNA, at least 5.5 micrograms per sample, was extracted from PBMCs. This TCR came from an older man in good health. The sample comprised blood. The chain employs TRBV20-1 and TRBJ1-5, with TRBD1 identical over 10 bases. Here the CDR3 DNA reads TGCAGTGCTCGAAGAACCGGGACAGGGGCTAATCAGCCCCAGCATTTT. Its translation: CSARRTGTGANQPQHF.